Below, 21 T cell receptor beta chains from the same sample are listed, as sequenced in a study of cytomegalovirus exposure and HLA in healthy donors. PCR amplification relied on 60 Vbeta primers (plus 13 Jbeta primers). The protocol was immunoSEQ multiplex PCR, while the TCRdb copy is restricted to in-frame clones and leaves out a portion. The table lists 170,000 or so clones, 80% to 90% of them singletons. Sequenced material: PBMCs. These TCRs come from a man aged 18 to 35 in good health and CMV-seronegative.

This clone appeared once. The rearrangement links TRBV11-2 to TRBJ1-5; D is perhaps TRBD1 (6 bases). The CDR3 extends over 16 amino acids. Per germline, CDR1 SGHAT and CDR2 FQNNGV. Trimming took 1 base from V and 4 from J, leaving 14 bases between them. CDR3 region: CASSLVAGAGNQPQHF. The CDR3 DNA follows: TGTGCCAGCAGCTTAGTGGCGGGGGCAGGAAATCAGCCCCAGCATTTT.

The rearrangement uses TRBV5-4 and TRBJ2-5; weak D call: TRBD2 (5 bases). The CDR3 consists of 17 residues. CDR1 is SGHNT and CDR2 is YYREEE in the germline V gene (reference sequence). V gave up 2 bases and J gave up 1 base, with 18 bases separating them. The CDR3 loop is CASSFGVGRGSQETQYF. CDR3 bases: TGTGCCAGCAGCTTTGGAGTTGGACGGGGTAGCCAAGAGACCCAGTACTTC.

Concerning this clone itself: At one of its ends the junction is not consistent with the germline gene, which may arise from a read error. The rearrangement joins TRBV7-7 to TRBJ2-5; D remains unclear. Per germline, CDR1 SSHAT and CDR2 FNYEAQ (reference sequence). The CDR3 is made up of 15 amino acids. The CDR3 coding sequence is TGTGCTAGCAGCTTATCGAGAACAGCCCAAGAGACCCAGTACTTC. Protein sequence: CASSLSRTAQETQYF.

The chain recombines TRBV9 with TRBJ2-3; D is uncertain. The CDR3 loop spans 15 amino acids. Trimming removed 4 bases from V and 5 bases from J, with 17 bases in between. Germline CDR1 SGDLS, CDR2 YYNGEE. DNA for the CDR3: TGTGCCAGCAGCCCGAGAGGCCTCTTGGGAGATACGCAGTATTTT. Translating gives CASSPRGLLGDTQYF.

A word on this clone: The sample carries other DNA sequences with the same CDR3. The CDR3 region is CASSLGGSSGNTIYF. CDR3 bases: TGCGCCAGCAGCCTGGGAGGGAGCTCTGGAAACACCATATATTTT. V gene TRBV5-1 combines with J gene TRBJ1-3; D is unresolved. Germline V lookup: CDR1 SGHRS, CDR2 YFSETQ. The CDR3 covers 15 residues. The V and J ends lost 4 bases and 0 bases respectively, with 11 bases between them. Using reference TRBV5-1 and TRBJ1-3 for the parts outside the CDR3, the full variable domain is KAGVTQTPRYLIKTRGQQVTLSCSPISGHRSVSWYQQTPGQGLQFLFEYFSETQRNKGNFPGRFSGRQFSNSRSEMNVSTLELGDSALYLCASSLGGSSGNTIYFGEGSWLTVV.

The chain carries TRBV14 and TRBJ2-3, with a weak D call TRBD1 (6 bases). The CDR3 extends over 15 amino acids. The germline V gene has CDR1 SGHDN and CDR2 FVKESK. V gave up 3 bases and J gave up 6 bases, with 16 bases separating them. The CDR3: CASSHLQGRGDTQYF. Here the CDR3 DNA reads TGTGCCAGCAGCCATCTACAGGGTAGAGGCGATACGCAGTATTTT. Full variable domain (missing parts from reference TRBV14 and TRBJ2-3): EAGVTQFPSHSVIEKGQTVTLRCDPISGHDNLYWYRRVMGKEIKFLLHFVKESKQDESGMPNNRFLAERTGGTYSTLKVQPAELEDSGVYFCASSHLQGRGDTQYFGPGTRLTVL.

The V call is TRBV19, the J call TRBJ1-5, with 7 bases that match TRBD1. This CDR3 spans 18 amino acids. CDR1 is LNHDA, CDR2 SQIVND, per germline (reference sequence). V lost 8 bases to trimming and J lost 0 bases; unmatched junction nucleotides: 16. The CDR3 loop reads CASDSRDRLFGSNQPQHF. DNA for the CDR3: TGTGCCAGTGACTCGAGGGACAGACTATTTGGTAGCAATCAGCCCCAGCATTTT.

In regard to this clone: The germline gene is not matched at one end of the junction; a read error may be the cause. This chain links TRBV7-9 with TRBJ2-2, with D possibly matching TRBD2 (7 bases). The CDR3 is made up of 17 amino acids. In germline, CDR1 is SEHNR, CDR2 FQNEAQ (reference sequence). CDR3 residues: CSSTDPWGRELAGELFF. DNA for the CDR3: TGTTCCAGCACCGATCCTTGGGGGCGGGAGTTGGCCGGGGAGCTGTTTTTT.

The V and J genes are TRBV6-5 and TRBJ1-4; D unresolved. The CDR3 runs to 14 residues. Trimming stripped 6 bases from V and 5 bases from J, with 13 bases between. The V gene's germline CDR1 is MNHEY and CDR2 SVGAGI. The CDR3 DNA sequence: TGTGCCAGCAGCTCAGTGAGGGAGAATGAAAAACTGTTTTTT. This codes for CASSSVRENEKLFF.

This chain links TRBV28 with TRBJ2-5, with TRBD1 matching 7 bases. The CDR3 is 15 amino acids. V lost 7 bases, J lost 4 bases, and 12 bases stayed unmatched. Germline V lookup: CDR1 MDHEN, CDR2 SYDVKM. CDR3 sequence reads: CASTRGRGRRETQYF. CDR3 sequence (DNA): TGTGCCAGCACCCGTGGAAGGGGGCGACGAGAGACCCAGTACTTC.

V and J are TRBV2 and TRBJ2-2; no clear D gene. The V end was cut by 6 bases, the J end by 2 bases, with 7 bases between. Germline V gene lookup returns CDR1 SNHLY and CDR2 FYNNEI. The CDR3 length is 13 residues. The CDR3: CASRGTNTGELFF. CDR3 nucleotides: TGTGCCAGCAGGGGCACCAACACCGGGGAGCTGTTTTTT.

This clone was found a few times. The chain is built from TRBV4-1 and TRBJ2-1; 8 bases agree with TRBD2. V was pared by 0 bases and J by 0 bases, with 10 bases of the junction left unmatched. This CDR3 is built from 19 residues. CDR1 MGHRA and CDR2 YSYEKL come from the germline V gene. CDR3 residues: CASSQDHMAGGTSYNEQFF. CDR3 DNA sequence: TGCGCCAGCAGCCAAGATCACATGGCGGGGGGCACCTCCTACAATGAGCAGTTCTTC.

The DNA of the CDR3 is TGTGCCAGCTGCCCCTTGGGCGGGTCGAACACCGGGGAGCTGTTTTTT. It specifies CASCPLGGSNTGELFF. J is TRBJ2-2 and V is TRBV2; TRBD2 is a possible D gene (5 bases). V dropped 8 bases and J dropped 0 bases, with 16 bases sitting between them. The CDR3 length is 16 residues. Germline V CDR1 and CDR2: SNHLY, FYNNEI.

Concerning this clone: Other DNA sequences of this sample code for an identical CDR3. V and J are TRBV18 and TRBJ2-5, with D perhaps TRBD1 (6 bases). Trimming removed 3 bases from V and 2 bases from J, with 7 bases in between. The germline V gene has CDR1 KGHSH and CDR2 LQKENI. The CDR3 totals 13 residues. Here the CDR3 DNA reads TGTGCCAGCTCACCGGGACAACAAGAGACCCAGTACTTC. Protein: CASSPGQQETQYF.

V usage is TRBV5-1 and J usage is TRBJ2-7; perhaps TRBD2 as D (5 bases). V lost 0 bases, J lost 0 bases, and 10 bases lay in between. Germline values: CDR1 SGHRS, CDR2 YFSETQ. This CDR3 contains 15 residues. CDR3 amino acids: CASSLDDYTSYEQYF. CDR3 sequence (DNA): TGCGCCAGCAGCTTGGACGACTATACCTCCTACGAGCAGTACTTC.

J is TRBJ2-5 and V is TRBV28; no definite D call. CDR3 length: 13 amino acids. The V gene lost 6 bases and the J gene lost 5 bases, with 13 bases spanning the gap. Germline V gene data show CDR1 as MDHEN and CDR2 as SYDVKM. CDR3 region: CASSLWSAETQYF. In DNA form, the CDR3 reads TGTGCCAGCAGCCTCTGGAGCGCGGAGACCCAGTACTTC.

This clone appeared a single time. The rearrangement joins TRBV28 to TRBJ1-2, with D perhaps matching TRBD1 (6 bases). The germline V gene encodes CDR1 MDHEN and CDR2 SYDVKM. CDR3 length equals 13 residues. V was shortened by 5 bases and J by 2 bases, with 9 bases between the two germline ends. The CDR3 DNA reads as TGTGCCAGCAGTCCGGGACAAAACTATGGCTACACCTTC. Its protein product is CASSPGQNYGYTF.

This clone was seen once. This chain uses TRBV15 with TRBJ1-6, with no clear D. CDR1 LNHNV and CDR2 YYDKDF come from the germline V gene (reference sequence). CDR3 length: 14 residues. V shed 5 bases and J shed 6 bases, with 11 bases lying between them. CDR3 region: CATSPKELNSPLHF. The DNA for the CDR3 is TGTGCCACCAGCCCCAAGGAGCTTAATTCACCCCTCCACTTT. The full variable domain, with the rest looked up from reference TRBV15 and TRBJ1-6, is DAMVIQNPRYQVTQFGKPVTLSCSQTLNHNVMYWYQQKSSQAPKLLFHYYDKDFNNEADTPDNFQSRRPNTSFCFLDIRSPGLGDTAMYLCATSPKELNSPLHFGNGTRLTVT.

V gene TRBV9 combines with J gene TRBJ2-7, with TRBD1 matching 10 bases. This CDR3 region has 15 residues. Losses at the gene ends were 4 bases for V and 6 bases for J; bases not matched to a gene: 10. Germline V gene sequence: CDR1 SGDLS, CDR2 YYNGEE. The CDR3 DNA sequence: TGTGCCAGCAGCCCTCGGGACAGGGGTCCTTTCGAGCAGTACTTC. This gives the protein CASSPRDRGPFEQYF. Looking up the rest from reference TRBV9 and TRBJ2-7 gives the full variable domain: DSGVTQTPKHLITATGQRVTLRCSPRSGDLSVYWYQQSLDQGLQFLIQYYNGEERAKGNILERFSAQQFPDLHSELNLSSLELGDSALYFCASSPRDRGPFEQYFGPGTRLTVT.

CDR3 region: CASSEGLVAGGYNEQFF. In DNA, the CDR3 is TGTGCCAGCAGTGAGGGCCTCGTAGCGGGGGGTTACAATGAGCAGTTCTTC. V usage is TRBV25-1 and J usage is TRBJ2-1; 10 nucleotides align to TRBD2. Trimming at V came to 3 bases and at J to 4 bases, leaving 9 bases not matched to a gene. The CDR3 covers 17 residues. The germline CDR1 and CDR2 sequences are MGHDK and SYGVNS.

The V gene is TRBV18, the J gene TRBJ1-1; possible D gene TRBD1, 5 bases. V shed 3 bases and J shed 3 bases, with 11 bases lying between them. This CDR3 is built from 14 residues. Looked up from germline, CDR1 is KGHSH and CDR2 is LQKENI. The CDR3 protein is CASSPSGGDTEAFF. CDR3 in DNA: TGTGCCAGCTCACCCTCAGGAGGGGACACTGAAGCTTTCTTT.